This T cell receptor beta chain came from a study of blood T cell repertoires in COVID-19. Sequencing was performed with immunoSEQ multiplex PCR; in TCRdb, only in-frame clones are kept and a portion is missing. The data hold hundreds of thousands of clones, with more than 85% observed a single time. The specimen was PBMCs or T cells enriched from blood (not recorded which). This sequence originates from a woman in her 30s who had recovered from COVID-19.

CDR3: CASSLTGSDQPQHF. As DNA, the CDR3 is TGTGCCAGCAGCTTGACAGGGTCGGATCAGCCCCAGCATTTT. The chain has TRBV7-2 and TRBJ1-5; 7 positions agree with TRBD1. V gave up 3 bases and J gave up 5 bases; unmatched junction bases: 4. In germline, CDR1 is SGHTA, CDR2 FQGNSA. This CDR3 is 14 amino acids long.